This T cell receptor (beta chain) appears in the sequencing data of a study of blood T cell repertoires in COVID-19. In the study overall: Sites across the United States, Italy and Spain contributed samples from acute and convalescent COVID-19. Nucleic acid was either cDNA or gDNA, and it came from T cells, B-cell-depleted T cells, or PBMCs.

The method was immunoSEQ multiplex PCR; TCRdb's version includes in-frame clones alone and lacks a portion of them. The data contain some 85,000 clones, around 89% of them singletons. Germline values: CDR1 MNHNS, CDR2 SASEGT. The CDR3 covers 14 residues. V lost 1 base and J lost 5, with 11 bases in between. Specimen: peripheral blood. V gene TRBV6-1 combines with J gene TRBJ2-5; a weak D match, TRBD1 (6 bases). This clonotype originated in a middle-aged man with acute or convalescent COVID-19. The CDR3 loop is CASSEVWGRETQYF. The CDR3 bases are TGTGCCAGCAGTGAAGTATGGGGGCGGGAGACCCAGTACTTC.